Following are 31 T cell receptor beta chains from one sample sequenced in a study of T cell clusters in autoimmune cytopenias. Each sample's input was approximately 270 ng genomic DNA, some 38,000 genome equivalents. TRB was amplified by touch-down multiplex PCR, primer pools A and B combined. TCRdb reprocessed the multiplex PCR reads; each CDR3 protein has one entry and no DNA is given. This listing includes about 5,000 distinct CDR3 sequences. Specimen: peripheral blood. The receptors derive from a human donor with an autoimmune cytopenia or autoimmune hepatitis (not recorded which).

This clonotype is called medium-sized based on its frequency. The chain recombines TRBV12-3 or TRBV12-4 with TRBJ2-2; absent DNA, TCRdb's TRBD1 call cannot be checked. This CDR3 is built from 16 residues. The chain's CDR3 is CASSLGGHRTTGELFF.

The chain is built from TRBV27 and TRBJ2-3. Germline values: CDR1 MNHEY, CDR2 SMNVEV (reference sequence). The CDR3 consists of 14 residues. The CDR3 here is CASSFSADTDTQYF.

This clonotype is classed as large by frequency. V usage is TRBV7-6 and J usage is TRBJ2-1; TCRdb indicates TRBD2, and absent DNA this call remains unverified. This CDR3 contains 16 residues. Germline loops: CDR1 SGHVS, CDR2 FNYEAQ. CDR3: CASSFNLAGGPQEQFF.

The rearrangement joins TRBV12-3 or TRBV12-4 to TRBJ2-1. This CDR3 has 16 residues. CDR3 loop: CASSLARQLKGNEQFF.

The chain joins TRBV5-6 to TRBJ1-6; as DNA is missing, the TRBD1 call by TCRdb cannot be tested. The CDR3 covers 16 residues. Germline CDR1 and CDR2: SGHDT and YYEEEE. This CDR3 reads CASSLRLGTGFSPLHF.

This chain links TRBV20-1 with TRBJ2-3. Per germline, CDR1 DFQATT and CDR2 SNEGSKA (reference sequence). The CDR3 has 13 amino acids. CDR3 amino acids: CSASRDYTDTQYF.

The gene calls are TRBV10-3 and TRBJ2-5. Germline CDR1 and CDR2: ENHRY and SYGVKD. The CDR3 contains 15 residues. CDR3 region: CAISEYTTLQETQYF.

This chain joins TRBV18 and TRBJ1-1; the D call of TRBD1 rests on TCRdb alone, since no DNA is present to check it. Germline loops: CDR1 KGHSH, CDR2 LQKENI. This CDR3 has 14 amino acids. CDR3 sequence: CASSPTGGGTEAFF. Looking up the rest from reference TRBV18 and TRBJ1-1 gives the full variable domain: NAGVMQNPRHLVRRRGQEARLRCSPMKGHSHVYWYRQLPEEGLKFMVYLQKENIIDESGMPKERFSAEFPKEGPSILRIQQVVRGDSAAYFCASSPTGGGTEAFFGQGTRLTVV.

This clonotype is labeled medium-sized (0.01 to 0.1%) based on frequency. The chain combines TRBV29-1 with TRBJ1-4; the TCRdb call, TRBD1, lacks DNA for checking. CDR3 length: 13 residues. Germline V gene sequence: CDR1 SQVTM, CDR2 ANQGSEA. The CDR3 reads CSVDAGINEKLFF.

By frequency, this clonotype is medium-sized (0.01 to 0.1%). The rearrangement links TRBV30 to TRBJ2-3; TCRdb's assignment of TRBD2 cannot be checked, as there is no DNA. The germline V gene has CDR1 GTSNPN and CDR2 SVGIG (reference sequence). This CDR3 has 14 amino acids. This chain's CDR3 is CALGLAGITDTQYF.

This clonotype is identified as hyperexpanded (1% or more) from frequency. CDR3 loop: CASSDRFYSNQPQHF. V is TRBV6-1 and J is TRBJ1-5. This CDR3 is 15 amino acids long. In germline, CDR1 is MNHNS, CDR2 SASEGT.

V gene TRBV10-3 combines with J gene TRBJ1-1; no DNA is available, so the TRBD1 call from TCRdb remains unchecked. In germline, CDR1 is ENHRY, CDR2 SYGVKD. This CDR3 has 14 amino acids. This chain's CDR3 is CAISERGGNTEAFF.

The chain joins TRBV5-4 to TRBJ2-6; TCRdb gives TRBD1 as the D gene, but with no DNA this cannot be confirmed. CDR1 is SGHNT, CDR2 YYREEE, per germline (reference sequence). CDR3 length: 17 residues. The chain's CDR3 is CASSFGGRSSGANVLTF.

V gene TRBV20-1 combines with J gene TRBJ2-1. The germline CDR1 and CDR2 sequences are DFQATT and SNEGSKA (reference sequence). This CDR3 is built from 13 residues. This chain's CDR3 is CSARWKGYNEQFF.

This clonotype is labeled medium-sized based on frequency. This chain joins TRBV30 and TRBJ2-7. Germline CDR1 and CDR2: GTSNPN and SVGIG (reference sequence). The CDR3 is made up of 12 amino acids. Here the CDR3 reads CAWSDLTYEQYF.

The chain links TRBV5-4 to TRBJ1-2; TCRdb selects TRBD1, and the lack of DNA leaves this call unchecked. This CDR3 contains 11 residues. Germline lookup yields CDR1 SGHNT and CDR2 YYREEE (reference sequence). The CDR3 sequence is CASSLRDGYTF.

Measured by frequency, this clonotype is medium-sized (0.01 to 0.1%). V is TRBV6-5 and J is TRBJ2-3. Germline values: CDR1 MNHEY, CDR2 SVGAGI. There are 13 residues in the CDR3. The CDR3 region is CASRFVSTDTQYF.

This clonotype is labeled medium-sized (0.01 to 0.1%) based on frequency. This chain links TRBV29-1 with TRBJ2-2; TCRdb's D call, TRBD2, is unchecked because there is no DNA. The CDR3 is made up of 13 amino acids. Germline CDR1 is SQVTM and CDR2 is ANQGSEA. The CDR3: CSIGLDTTGELFF.

This clonotype is called medium-sized based on its frequency. V and J are TRBV5-5 and TRBJ1-2; as DNA is missing, the TRBD1 call by TCRdb cannot be tested. This CDR3 spans 15 amino acids. Germline CDR1 SGHKS, CDR2 YYEKEE (reference sequence). This chain's CDR3 is CASSLQGPTTYGYTF.

J is TRBJ2-2 and V is TRBV29-1. Per germline, CDR1 SQVTM and CDR2 ANQGSEA. CDR3 length: 13 residues. The CDR3 reads CSVEDHKAGELFF.

Considering frequency, this clonotype is medium-sized (0.01 to 0.1%). The V gene is TRBV20-1, the J gene TRBJ1-3; TCRdb reports TRBD1, a call that lacks DNA to check it against. The germline V gene has CDR1 DFQATT and CDR2 SNEGSKA (reference sequence). The length of the CDR3 is 13 residues. CDR3 region: CSAMDSIGNTIYF.

This clonotype is deemed medium-sized (0.01 to 0.1%) by its frequency. The V and J genes are TRBV29-1 and TRBJ2-3; no DNA is available, so the TRBD1 call from TCRdb remains unchecked. CDR1 is SQVTM, CDR2 ANQGSEA, per germline. The CDR3 totals 15 residues. CDR3 sequence reads: CSVDYGGQGTDTQYF.

This clonotype counts as medium-sized by frequency. The chain has TRBV5-6 and TRBJ1-1; TCRdb picks TRBD1, but there is no DNA to check that call. This CDR3 contains 15 residues. Germline V CDR1 and CDR2: SGHDT, YYEEEE. CDR3 amino acids: CASSPPQGAFAEAFF.

Frequency places this clonotype as medium-sized. The V and J genes are TRBV7-6 and TRBJ2-3; as DNA is missing, the TRBD1 call by TCRdb cannot be tested. The CDR3 runs 16 residues. The germline V gene has CDR1 SGHVS and CDR2 FNYEAQ. The CDR3 here is CASSPGTGLSADTQYF.

This CDR3 reads CASRDVNTEAFF. J is TRBJ1-1 and V is TRBV19. This CDR3 has 12 residues. The V gene's germline CDR1 is LNHDA and CDR2 SQIVND (reference sequence).

This clonotype is called medium-sized based on its frequency. The gene calls are TRBV10-2 and TRBJ2-7; TCRdb picks TRBD1, but there is no DNA to check that call. Germline V CDR1 and CDR2: WSHSY, SAAADI. The CDR3 totals 15 residues. CDR3 protein: CASSESAGGRYEQYF.

This clonotype shows up as medium-sized by frequency. CDR3 amino acids: CASKVGAVRNEQFF. The V gene is TRBV12-3 or TRBV12-4, the J gene TRBJ2-1; the D call from TCRdb, TRBD2, cannot be confirmed without DNA. This CDR3 comprises 14 residues.

The V and J genes are TRBV20-1 and TRBJ2-5. CDR3 size: 12 residues. From germline, CDR1 is DFQATT and CDR2 SNEGSKA (reference sequence). This CDR3 reads CSARVLLETQYF.

V is TRBV7-2 and J is TRBJ2-7; TCRdb indicates TRBD2, and absent DNA this call remains unverified. Germline V gene data show CDR1 as SGHTA and CDR2 as FQGNSA. CDR3 length: 17 amino acids. CDR3: CASSLGGTSGRFPEQYF. The full variable domain, its missing parts supplied by reference TRBV7-2 and TRBJ2-7, is GAGVSQSPSNKVTEKGKDVELRCDPISGHTALYWYRQSLGQGLEFLIYFQGNSAPDKSGLPSDRFSAERTGGSVSTLTIQRTQQEDSAVYLCASSLGGTSGRFPEQYFGPGTRLTVT.

Considering frequency, this clonotype is medium-sized. This chain links TRBV19 with TRBJ2-3. This CDR3 contains 15 residues. Germline V gene data show CDR1 as LNHDA and CDR2 as SQIVND (reference sequence). CDR3 amino acids: CASTIAGNPTDTQYF.

The rearrangement links TRBV11-2 to TRBJ1-1. The CDR3 sequence is 14 residues long. Germline V gives CDR1 SGHAT, CDR2 FQNNGV. This chain's CDR3 is CASSPWTVNTEAFF.